Listed below are T cell receptor beta chains from one sample, sequenced in a study of neoadjuvant nivolumab and ipilimumab in lung cancer. This table comes from immunoSEQ multiplex PCR, and its TCRdb copy is limited to in-frame clones, with some not included. Of around 13,000 clones in the sample, around two thirds were seen once. The sequenced sample was peripheral blood, obtained after neoadjuvant nivolumab, alone or with ipilimumab, at or shortly before surgery. The receptors originated from an adult with non-small cell lung cancer. The CDR3 runs from the conserved cysteine through the conserved F or W. Each record gives: V gene, J gene, CDR3 protein.

>TRBV18|TRBJ1-1
CASSRTDGNTEAFF
>TRBV7-2|TRBJ2-1
CASSYRTETSGREEQFF
>TRBV18|TRBJ1-1
CASSPSNRQNTEAFF
>TRBV5-4|TRBJ1-5
CASSLAGNQPQHF
>TRBV5-1|TRBJ1-1
CASSLRDGENTEAFF
>TRBV4-1|TRBJ2-7
CASSPRPGYEQYF
>TRBV5-5|TRBJ2-7
CASSLDLQRQYF
>TRBV4-2|TRBJ2-5
CASSQTETQYF
>TRBV19|TRBJ1-3
CASSISHSGNTIYF
>TRBV29-1|TRBJ2-2
CSVEDLRGYTGELFF
>TRBV6-4|TRBJ1-2
CASSEGLNYGYTF
>TRBV11-2|TRBJ2-2
CATRPGTFDTGELFF
>TRBV29-1|TRBJ1-1
CSPTRAGGFSFF
>TRBV5-1|TRBJ2-2
CASSSLAGADTGELFF
>TRBV25-1|TRBJ2-7
CASSRPGGLAGDEQYF
>TRBV7-2|TRBJ2-7
CASSLVSGTRSYEQYF
>TRBV7-2|TRBJ1-5
CASSSMGGGNQPQHF
>TRBV18|TRBJ1-2
CASSPTQGKDGYTF
>TRBV6-6|TRBJ2-3
CASSSGGQTYTDTQYF
>TRBV18|TRBJ1-3
CASNRASSGNTIYF
>TRBV11-3|TRBJ1-1
CASSLVGRNTEAFF
>TRBV30|TRBJ1-5
CAWSGTASNQPQHF
>TRBV9|TRBJ1-2
CASSADMTGRGYGYTF
>TRBV6-1|TRBJ1-2
CASSEIQGVVGYTF
>TRBV19|TRBJ2-5
CASNMGIQETQYF
>TRBV29-1|TRBJ1-2
CSVEPPGDGYTF
>TRBV18|TRBJ1-1
CASSPNREKTEAFF
>TRBV11-3|TRBJ2-7
CASSLRYQGSNEQYF
>TRBV7-8|TRBJ2-2
CASSLARGYIAGELFF
>TRBV5-5|TRBJ2-7
CASSLTGSYEQYF
>TRBV30|TRBJ1-4
CAWESREGRFKF
>TRBV18|TRBJ1-1
CASSQGGENTEAFF
>TRBV30|TRBJ1-5
CAWSLKLGSQPQHF
>TRBV5-1|TRBJ2-3
CASYIAGTDTQYF
>TRBV5-1|TRBJ2-3
CASSLQVGTDTQYF
>TRBV5-4|TRBJ2-5
CASSRTGGAGETQYF
>TRBV9|TRBJ2-3
CASSTFGLYSSTDTQYF
>TRBV5-1|TRBJ2-7
CASSGGGTVYSYEQYF
>TRBV5-5|TRBJ1-1
CASRPGGQGGDKAFF
>TRBV6-5|TRBJ2-7
CASSSPRRGSYEQYF
>TRBV11-2|TRBJ2-6
CASSLLAGTGANVLTF
>TRBV5-1|TRBJ1-2
CASSLGGSYGYTF